Each of the 10 T cell receptor beta chains below was sequenced from the same sample in a study of blood T cell repertoires in COVID-19. Generated by immunoSEQ multiplex PCR, the TCRdb table keeps only in-frame clones and is missing some. The data show hundreds of thousands of clones, approximately 89% seen once. Sequenced sample: PBMCs or T cells enriched from blood (not recorded which). These receptors came from a woman aged 40 to 50 who had recovered from COVID-19.

The rearrangement uses TRBV18 and TRBJ2-5; the D is unclear. V shed 7 bases and J shed 5 bases, with 14 bases lying between them. The CDR3 is made up of 13 amino acids. Germline CDR1 and CDR2: KGHSH and LQKENI. The CDR3 is CASLKELHETQYF. CDR3 DNA: TGTGCCAGCTTAAAAGAACTGCACGAGACCCAGTACTTC. Supplemented by reference TRBV18 and TRBJ2-5, the full variable domain reads NAGVMQNPRHLVRRRGQEARLRCSPMKGHSHVYWYRQLPEEGLKFMVYLQKENIIDESGMPKERFSAEFPKEGPSILRIQQVVRGDSAAYFCASLKELHETQYFGPGTRLLVL.

The V gene is TRBV10-2, the J gene TRBJ1-4; perhaps TRBD1 as D (6 bases). The CDR3 totals 15 residues. The V end lost 5 bases, the J end lost 2 bases, and 12 bases lay between the germline ends. The germline V gene encodes CDR1 WSHSY and CDR2 SAAADI. CDR3 region: CASSPTGPTNEKLFF. CDR3 nucleotide sequence: TGCGCCAGCAGTCCTACAGGGCCGACTAATGAAAAACTGTTTTTT.

V and J are TRBV27 and TRBJ1-5; possibly TRBD1 for D (6 bases). The CDR3 spans 17 residues. Trimming cost V 5 bases and J 2 bases, with 19 bases left between them. The germline V gene encodes CDR1 MNHEY and CDR2 SMNVEV (reference sequence). DNA of the CDR3: TGTGCCAGCAGTCACCAACCCCCGCAGGGGCGCAATCAGCCCCAGCATTTT. Translating it yields CASSHQPPQGRNQPQHF.

The genes are TRBV30 and TRBJ1-1, with D perhaps TRBD1 (6 bases). The CDR3 runs to 15 residues. The germline V gene encodes CDR1 GTSNPN and CDR2 SVGIG (reference sequence). V shed 2 bases and J shed 8 bases, with 21 bases lying between them. The CDR3 region is CAWSPIPPNRVEAFF. The CDR3 bases are TGTGCCTGGAGTCCAATACCCCCGAACAGGGTCGAAGCTTTCTTT.

The chain employs TRBV9 and TRBJ1-1; D is unresolved. This CDR3 contains 14 residues. V was pared by 4 bases and J by 1 base, with 11 bases between. The germline CDR1 and CDR2 sequences are SGDLS and YYNGEE. For the CDR3, the DNA is TGTGCCAGCAGCCCCCTCGCGGGGAACACTGAAGCTTTCTTT. Protein sequence: CASSPLAGNTEAFF.

The chain joins TRBV18 to TRBJ2-1, with TRBD1 identical over 8 bases. The length of the CDR3 is 14 residues. V dropped 5 bases and J dropped 6; count of bases not matched to a gene: 6. CDR1 KGHSH and CDR2 LQKENI come from the germline V gene. The CDR3 DNA sequence: TGTGCCAGCTCAGTCCTAGGACAGGGCAATGAGCAGTTCTTC. This gives the protein CASSVLGQGNEQFF.

This clone was counted only a few times. This sequence joins TRBV7-3 and TRBJ2-7, with 11 bases identical to TRBD2. Germline lookup yields CDR1 SGHTA and CDR2 FQGTGA. With V trimmed by 5 bases and J by 7 bases, 28 bases remained unmatched. CDR3 length: 21 amino acids. CDR3 loop: CASSAWTRGLAGPPRGGEQYF. The CDR3 DNA sequence: TGTGCCAGCAGCGCATGGACAAGAGGACTAGCGGGTCCCCCGCGGGGCGGGGAGCAGTACTTC.

CDR3 sequence: CASSPGQGRFNEKLFF. The CDR3 DNA reads as TGTGCCAGCAGCCCTGGACAGGGGAGGTTTAATGAAAAACTGTTTTTT. The rearrangement links TRBV3-1 (or the pseudogene TRBV3-2) to TRBJ1-4, with 9 positions matching TRBD1. Germline CDR1 is LGHDT and CDR2 is YNNKEL (reference sequence). The length of the CDR3 is 16 residues. Unmatched junction bases numbered 7, after V lost 4 bases and J lost 4 bases.

V is TRBV27 and J is TRBJ2-5; the D gene is possibly TRBD1 (6 bases). V lost 4 bases, J lost 5 bases, and 11 bases lay in between. The V gene's germline CDR1 is MNHEY and CDR2 SMNVEV (reference sequence). This CDR3 comprises 13 residues. The CDR3 DNA sequence: TGTGCCAGCAGTTCTAGGGGGTTGGAGACCCAGTACTTC. Its protein is CASSSRGLETQYF.

For this clone: Its ends do not fully match the called genes, so a read error is possible. CDR3 loop: CASSLGSNSEAFF. In nucleotides, the CDR3 is TGTGCCAGCAGCTTAGGATCGAACAGTGAAGCTTTCTTT. The V gene is TRBV11-2, the J gene TRBJ1-1; D uncertain. Per the germline V gene, CDR1 is SGHAT and CDR2 is FQNNGV. The CDR3 is 13 amino acids.